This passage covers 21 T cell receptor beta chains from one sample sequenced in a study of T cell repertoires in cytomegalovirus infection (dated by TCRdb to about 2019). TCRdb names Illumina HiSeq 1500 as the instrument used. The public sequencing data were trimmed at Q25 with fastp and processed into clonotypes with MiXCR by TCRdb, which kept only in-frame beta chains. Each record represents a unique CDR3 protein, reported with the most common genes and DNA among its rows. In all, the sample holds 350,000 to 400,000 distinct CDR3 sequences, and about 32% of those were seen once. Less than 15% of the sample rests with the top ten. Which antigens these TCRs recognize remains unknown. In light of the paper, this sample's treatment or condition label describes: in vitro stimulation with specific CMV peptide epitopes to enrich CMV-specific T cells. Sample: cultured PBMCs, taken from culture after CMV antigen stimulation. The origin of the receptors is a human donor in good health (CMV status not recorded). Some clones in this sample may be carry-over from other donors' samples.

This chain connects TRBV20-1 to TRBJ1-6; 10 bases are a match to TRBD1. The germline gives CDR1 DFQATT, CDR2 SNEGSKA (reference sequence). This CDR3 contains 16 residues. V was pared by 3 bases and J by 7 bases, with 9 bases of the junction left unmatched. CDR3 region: CSARVGTGAKNSPLHF. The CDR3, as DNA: TGCAGTGCTAGGGTGGGGACAGGGGCCAAAAATTCACCCCTCCACTTT.

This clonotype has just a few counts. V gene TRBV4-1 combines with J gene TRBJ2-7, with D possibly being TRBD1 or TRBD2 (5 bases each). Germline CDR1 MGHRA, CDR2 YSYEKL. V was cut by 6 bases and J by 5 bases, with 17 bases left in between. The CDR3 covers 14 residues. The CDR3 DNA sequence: TGCGCCAGCAGTATACGTTCGGGGACCAACGAGCAGTACTTC. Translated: CASSIRSGTNEQYF.

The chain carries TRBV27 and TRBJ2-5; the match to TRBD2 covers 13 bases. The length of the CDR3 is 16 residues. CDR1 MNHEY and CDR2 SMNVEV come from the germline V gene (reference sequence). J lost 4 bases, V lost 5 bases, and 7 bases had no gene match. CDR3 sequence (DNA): TGTGCCAGCAGTACACGGACTAGCGGGAGAGGAGAGACCCAGTACTTC. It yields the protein CASSTRTSGRGETQYF.

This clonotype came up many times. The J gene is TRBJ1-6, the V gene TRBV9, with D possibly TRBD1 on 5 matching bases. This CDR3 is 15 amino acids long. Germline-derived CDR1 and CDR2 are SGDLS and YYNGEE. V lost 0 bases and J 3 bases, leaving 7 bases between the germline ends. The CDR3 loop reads CASSVAGNYNSPLHF. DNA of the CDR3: TGTGCCAGCAGCGTAGCAGGGAACTATAATTCACCCCTCCACTTT.

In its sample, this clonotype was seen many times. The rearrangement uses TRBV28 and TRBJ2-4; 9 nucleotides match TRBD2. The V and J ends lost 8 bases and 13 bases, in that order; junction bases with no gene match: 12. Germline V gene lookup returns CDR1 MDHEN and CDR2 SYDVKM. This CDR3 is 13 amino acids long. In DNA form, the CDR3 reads TGTGCCAGCCGAACCCTGACTAGCGGCCCACAGTACTTC. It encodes CASRTLTSGPQYF.

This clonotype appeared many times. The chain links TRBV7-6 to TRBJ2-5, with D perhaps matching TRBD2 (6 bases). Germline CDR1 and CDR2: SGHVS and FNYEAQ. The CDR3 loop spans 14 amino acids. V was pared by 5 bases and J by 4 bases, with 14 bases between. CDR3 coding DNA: TGTGCCAGCAGCCAGTACAGTAGCGGAGAGACCCAGTACTTC. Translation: CASSQYSSGETQYF.

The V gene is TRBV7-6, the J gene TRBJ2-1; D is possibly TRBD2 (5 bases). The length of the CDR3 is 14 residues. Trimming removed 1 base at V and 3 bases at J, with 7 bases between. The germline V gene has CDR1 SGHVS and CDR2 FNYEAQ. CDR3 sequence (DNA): TGTGCCAGCAGCTTAGGGGAGAACTACAATGAGCAGTTCTTC. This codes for CASSLGENYNEQFF. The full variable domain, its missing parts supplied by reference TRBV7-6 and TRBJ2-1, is GAGVSQSPRYKVTKRGQDVALRCDPISGHVSLYWYRQALGQGPEFLTYFNYEAQQDKSGLPNDRFSAERPEGSISTLTIQRTEQRDSAMYRCASSLGENYNEQFFGPGTRLTVL.

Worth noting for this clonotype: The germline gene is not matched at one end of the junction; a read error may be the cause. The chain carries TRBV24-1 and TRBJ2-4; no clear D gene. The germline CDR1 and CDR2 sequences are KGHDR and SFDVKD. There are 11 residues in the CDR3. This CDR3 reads CATGENGIQYF. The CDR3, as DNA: TGTGCCACCGGTGAAAACGGCATTCAGTACTTC.

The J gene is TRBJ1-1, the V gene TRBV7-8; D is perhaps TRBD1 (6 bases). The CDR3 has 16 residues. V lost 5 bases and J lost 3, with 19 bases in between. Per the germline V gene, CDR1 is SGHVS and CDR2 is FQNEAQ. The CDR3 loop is CASSLSNRVVDTEAFF. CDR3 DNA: TGTGCCAGCAGCCTAAGTAACAGGGTGGTGGACACTGAAGCTTTCTTT.

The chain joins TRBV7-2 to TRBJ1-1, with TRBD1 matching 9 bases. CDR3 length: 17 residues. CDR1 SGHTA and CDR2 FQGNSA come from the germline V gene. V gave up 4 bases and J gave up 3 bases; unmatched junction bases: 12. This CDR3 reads CASSSWTGVAKDTEAFF. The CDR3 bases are TGTGCCAGCAGCTCCTGGACAGGGGTGGCGAAAGACACTGAAGCTTTCTTT. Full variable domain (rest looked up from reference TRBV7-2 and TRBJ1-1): GAGVSQSPSNKVTEKGKDVELRCDPISGHTALYWYRQSLGQGLEFLIYFQGNSAPDKSGLPSDRFSAERTGGSVSTLTIQRTQQEDSAVYLCASSSWTGVAKDTEAFFGQGTRLTVV.

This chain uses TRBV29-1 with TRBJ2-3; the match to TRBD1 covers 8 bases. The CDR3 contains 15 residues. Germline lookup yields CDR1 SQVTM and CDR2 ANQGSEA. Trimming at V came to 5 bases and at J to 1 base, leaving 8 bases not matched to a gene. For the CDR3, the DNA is TGCAGCGTTAGAGGACAGGGTGGCGGCACAGATACGCAGTATTTT. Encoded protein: CSVRGQGGGTDTQYF.

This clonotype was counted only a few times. This CDR3 is CARGLAGGSYEQYV. CDR3 nucleotides: TGTGCCAGAGGACTAGCGGGAGGTTCGTACGAGCAGTACGTC. The chain uses TRBV19 and TRBJ2-7; 14 nucleotides match TRBD2. Trimming cost V 9 bases and J 4 bases; bases outside gene matches: 5. The V gene's germline CDR1 is LNHDA and CDR2 SQIVND (reference sequence). The CDR3 is 14 residues long.

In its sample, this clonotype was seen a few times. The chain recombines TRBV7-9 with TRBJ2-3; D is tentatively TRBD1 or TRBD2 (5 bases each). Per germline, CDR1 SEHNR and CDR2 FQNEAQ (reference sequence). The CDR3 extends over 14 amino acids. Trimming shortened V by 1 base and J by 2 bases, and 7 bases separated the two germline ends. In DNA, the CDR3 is TGTGCCAGCAGCTTAGATGGGACCACAGATACGCAGTATTTT. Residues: CASSLDGTTDTQYF.

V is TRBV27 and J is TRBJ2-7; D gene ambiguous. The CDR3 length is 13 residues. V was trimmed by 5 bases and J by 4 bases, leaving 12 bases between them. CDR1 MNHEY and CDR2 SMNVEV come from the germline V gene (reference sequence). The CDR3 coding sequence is TGTGCCAGCAGTGTAGGTGGGCCTTACGAGCAGTACTTC. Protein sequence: CASSVGGPYEQYF.

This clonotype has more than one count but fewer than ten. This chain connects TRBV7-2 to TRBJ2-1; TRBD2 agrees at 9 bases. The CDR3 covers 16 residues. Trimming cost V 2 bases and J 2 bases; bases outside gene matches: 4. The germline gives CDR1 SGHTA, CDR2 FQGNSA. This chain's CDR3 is CASSLILAGTYNEQFF. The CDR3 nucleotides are TGTGCCAGCAGCTTAATCCTAGCGGGAACCTACAATGAGCAGTTCTTC.

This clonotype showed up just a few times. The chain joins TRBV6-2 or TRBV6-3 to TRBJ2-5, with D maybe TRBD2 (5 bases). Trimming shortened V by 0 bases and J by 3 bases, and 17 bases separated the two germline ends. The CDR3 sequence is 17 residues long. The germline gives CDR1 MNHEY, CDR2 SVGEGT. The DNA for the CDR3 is TGTGCCAGCAGTTACTCGAGCTCGAGGAGGATAGAAGAGACCCAGTACTTC. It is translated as CASSYSSSRRIEETQYF.

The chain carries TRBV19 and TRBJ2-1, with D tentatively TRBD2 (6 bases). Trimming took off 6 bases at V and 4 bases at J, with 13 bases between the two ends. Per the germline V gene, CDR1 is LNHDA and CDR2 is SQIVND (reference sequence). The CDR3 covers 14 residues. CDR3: CASSPRDWYNEQFF. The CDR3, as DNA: TGTGCCAGTAGCCCACGGGACTGGTACAATGAGCAGTTCTTC.

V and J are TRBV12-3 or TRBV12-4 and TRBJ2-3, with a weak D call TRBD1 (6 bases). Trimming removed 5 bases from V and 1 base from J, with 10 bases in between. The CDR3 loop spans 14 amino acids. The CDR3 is CASSEHRGTDTQYF. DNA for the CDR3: TGTGCCAGCAGTGAGCACAGGGGCACAGATACGCAGTATTTT.

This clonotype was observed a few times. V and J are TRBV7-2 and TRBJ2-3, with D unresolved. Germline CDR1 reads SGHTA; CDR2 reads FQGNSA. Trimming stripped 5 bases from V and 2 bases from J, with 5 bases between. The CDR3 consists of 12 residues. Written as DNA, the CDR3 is TGTGCCAGCAGCCGCTTCACAGATACGCAGTATTTT. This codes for CASSRFTDTQYF. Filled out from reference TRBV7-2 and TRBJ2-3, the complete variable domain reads GAGVSQSPSNKVTEKGKDVELRCDPISGHTALYWYRQSLGQGLEFLIYFQGNSAPDKSGLPSDRFSAERTGGSVSTLTIQRTQQEDSAVYLCASSRFTDTQYFGPGTRLTVL.

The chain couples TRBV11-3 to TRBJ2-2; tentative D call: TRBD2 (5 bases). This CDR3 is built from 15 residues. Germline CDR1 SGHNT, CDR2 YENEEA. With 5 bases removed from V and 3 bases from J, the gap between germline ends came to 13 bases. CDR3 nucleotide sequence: TGTGCCAGCAGCCCTACCACTAGGGACACCGGGGAGCTGTTTTTT. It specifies CASSPTTRDTGELFF.

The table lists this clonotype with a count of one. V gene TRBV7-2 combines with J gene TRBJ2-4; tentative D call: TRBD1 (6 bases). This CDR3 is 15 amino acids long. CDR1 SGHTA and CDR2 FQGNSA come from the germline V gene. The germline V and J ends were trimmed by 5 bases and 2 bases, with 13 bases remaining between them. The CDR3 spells CASSQAGQSKNIQYF. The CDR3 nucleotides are TGTGCCAGCAGCCAGGCCGGACAGTCCAAAAACATTCAGTACTTC.